This T cell receptor beta chain came from a study of blood T cell repertoires in COVID-19. Study details: PBMCs, B-cell-depleted T cells, or T cells provided the cDNA or gDNA that made up the material.

The protocol was immunoSEQ multiplex PCR, while the TCRdb copy is restricted to in-frame clones and leaves out a portion. The sample yields more than 250,000 clones, roughly 90% seen once. Symptom resolution, clearance, or two negative PCRs marked donors in Cohort 3 as recovered. The germline CDR1 and CDR2 sequences are KGHSH and LQKENI. V was pared by 3 bases and J by 0 bases, with 8 bases of the junction left unmatched. This CDR3 contains 18 residues. This receptor was taken from a woman in her 30s who had recovered from COVID-19. The chain uses TRBV18 and TRBJ1-6, with TRBD1 matching over 7 bases. The specimen sequenced was PBMCs or T cells enriched from blood (not recorded which). This CDR3 is CASSPGQALSSYNSPLHF. The CDR3 DNA is TGTGCCAGCTCACCCGGACAGGCCCTGAGCTCCTATAATTCACCCCTCCACTTT.